The 30 T cell receptor beta chains reported below all come from one sample, sequenced in a study of blood T cell repertoires in COVID-19. Measured with immunoSEQ multiplex PCR; TCRdb has only the in-frame clones, and not every one. This sample yields around 250,000 clones, of which around 90% are seen a single time; less than 8.5% belongs to the top ten. Source material: peripheral blood. These receptors originate from a woman in her 70s with active or convalescent COVID-19.

This clone was detected only once. The rearrangement links TRBV18 to TRBJ1-6; D might be TRBD1 (5 bases). The CDR3 spans 14 residues. CDR1 is KGHSH and CDR2 is LQKENI in the germline V gene. The V end lost 6 bases, the J end lost 7 bases, and 13 bases lay between the germline ends. The CDR3 here is CASSQTETNSPLHF. The DNA of the CDR3 is TGTGCCAGCTCCCAGACAGAGACCAATTCACCCCTCCACTTT.

V and J are TRBV15 and TRBJ1-5, with D possibly being TRBD1 (6 bases). Germline lookup yields CDR1 LNHNV and CDR2 YYDKDF (reference sequence). V was trimmed by 3 bases and J by 7 bases, leaving 16 bases between them. There are 15 residues in the CDR3. CDR3 in DNA: TGTGCCACCAGCAGGGACAGTCCCGGTTTACAGCCCCAGCATTTT. Protein sequence: CATSRDSPGLQPQHF.

The chain couples TRBV29-1 to TRBJ1-2; maybe TRBD1 (6 bases). CDR3 length equals 12 residues. V lost 4 bases, J lost 7 bases, and 13 bases lay in between. The germline V gene has CDR1 SQVTM and CDR2 ANQGSEA. CDR3 nucleotides: TGCAGCGTTGTAAGGGGGGGTAGTGGCTACACCTTC. This sequence encodes CSVVRGGSGYTF.

A single count supports this clone. V is TRBV24-1 and J is TRBJ1-2; D ambiguous. The ends were cut back, 9 bases at V and 4 bases at J, with 11 bases in the middle. This CDR3 has 12 residues. The germline V gene has CDR1 KGHDR and CDR2 SFDVKD. The CDR3 bases are TGTGCCACCTACACAGTACCCTATGGCTACACCTTC. Its translation: CATYTVPYGYTF.

The chain combines TRBV6-5 with TRBJ1-1, with unresolved D. Deletions cut 7 bases from V and 5 bases from J, with 20 bases between. CDR1 is MNHEY, CDR2 SVGAGI, per germline. This CDR3 is 15 amino acids long. CDR3 residues: CASTPPGSEGTEAFF. Written as DNA, the CDR3 is TGTGCCAGCACCCCCCCGGGGAGTGAAGGGACTGAAGCTTTCTTT.

The gene calls are TRBV2 and TRBJ2-3, with 8 nucleotides matching TRBD2. CDR1 is SNHLY, CDR2 FYNNEI, per germline. V shed 10 bases, J shed 4 bases, and the junction held 7 bases outside the gene matches. The CDR3 runs to 13 residues. CDR3 DNA: TGTGCCAACCCGGGACTAGGGGCAGATACGCAGTATTTT. It is translated as CANPGLGADTQYF.

The chain links TRBV5-6 to TRBJ1-6; TRBD1 agrees at 12 bases. V lost 3 bases to trimming and J lost 2 bases; unmatched junction nucleotides: 6. Germline loops: CDR1 SGHDT, CDR2 YYEEEE. The CDR3 is made up of 18 amino acids. Here the CDR3 reads CASSSGTGGKTYNSPLHF. In nucleotides, the CDR3 is TGTGCCAGCAGCTCCGGGACAGGGGGCAAGACCTATAATTCACCCCTCCACTTT.

This chain uses TRBV5-1 with TRBJ2-3, with a tentative D call TRBD2 (7 bases). The V gene lost 1 base and the J gene lost 6 bases, with 12 bases spanning the gap. Per germline, CDR1 SGHRS and CDR2 YFSETQ. The CDR3 is made up of 14 amino acids. The CDR3 sequence is CASSLLGGRDTQYF. CDR3 sequence (DNA): TGCGCCAGCAGCTTGTTGGGGGGGCGCGATACGCAGTATTTT.

This clone has just one count. This sequence joins TRBV6-5 and TRBJ1-6, with TRBD1 matching over 7 bases. The CDR3 is made up of 14 amino acids. The junction had 6 bases not matched to a gene; V was cut back by 4 bases and J by 9 bases. Germline CDR1 MNHEY, CDR2 SVGAGI. CDR3 region: CASSSGQEISPLHF. The CDR3 DNA reads as TGTGCCAGCAGTTCCGGACAGGAGATTTCACCCCTCCACTTT.

The chain carries TRBV6-5 and TRBJ1-5, with 9 bases fitting TRBD1. CDR1 and CDR2 from the germline V gene are MNHEY and SVGAGI. The CDR3 has 15 residues. V lost 6 bases and J lost 2; bases outside the gene matches: 5. The CDR3 loop is CASSYRGPGNQPQHF. The CDR3 DNA reads as TGTGCCAGCAGCTACAGGGGGCCGGGCAATCAGCCCCAGCATTTT.

The CDR3 nucleotides read TGTGCCAGCAGCTCCTCTAGCGGGGGGCTCCCCTACGAGCAGTACTTC. Protein product: CASSSSSGGLPYEQYF. The chain carries TRBV7-2 and TRBJ2-7, with TRBD2 matching 11 bases. Trimming took 4 bases from V and 2 from J; bases not matched to a gene: 7. Germline values: CDR1 SGHTA, CDR2 FQGNSA. The CDR3 is 16 amino acids.

This chain's CDR3 is CASTPDRGPYGYTF. The CDR3 nucleotides are TGTGCCAGCACCCCCGACAGGGGTCCCTATGGCTACACCTTC. The genes are TRBV6-5 and TRBJ1-2, with TRBD1 identical over 8 bases. Germline V CDR1 and CDR2: MNHEY, SVGAGI. The length of the CDR3 is 14 residues. Losses at the gene ends were 7 bases for V and 4 bases for J; bases not matched to a gene: 8.

This chain joins TRBV29-1 and TRBJ2-3; D is undetermined. Germline CDR1 SQVTM, CDR2 ANQGSEA. The V end was cut by 4 bases, the J end by 6 bases, with 14 bases between. The CDR3 spans 13 residues. CDR3 DNA sequence: TGCAGCGTTGCCCACAACCTTGGTGATACGCAGTATTTT. Translation gives CSVAHNLGDTQYF.

The DNA of the CDR3 is TGCGCCAGCAGCCCACAGGGTCAGGGCACTGAAGCTTTCTTT. Its protein product is CASSPQGQGTEAFF. This sequence joins TRBV10-1 and TRBJ1-1; the D gene is possibly TRBD1 (6 bases). The CDR3 has 14 amino acids. Trimming took 6 bases from V and 4 from J, leaving 15 bases between them. CDR1 and CDR2 (germline): WNHNN, SYGVQD (reference sequence).

The chain uses TRBV5-8 and TRBJ1-6, with 8 nucleotides matching TRBD1. This CDR3 spans 19 amino acids. Germline CDR1 is SGHTS and CDR2 is YDEGEE. Germline trimming cut 3 bases from V and 6 bases from J; bases unmatched to any gene: 17. CDR3 bases: TGTGCCAGCAGCTCTGGACAGGGTCTCCTCTCGGGACTTAATTCACCCCTCCACTTT. Protein: CASSSGQGLLSGLNSPLHF.

The chain combines TRBV7-2 with TRBJ2-2; maybe TRBD2 (6 bases). This CDR3 is built from 16 residues. Per the germline V gene, CDR1 is SGHTA and CDR2 is FQGNSA. The germline V and J ends were trimmed by 5 bases and 2 bases, with 15 bases remaining between them. The CDR3 region is CASSRLRGTNTGELFF. In DNA form, the CDR3 reads TGTGCCAGCAGCCGTCTCCGGGGGACCAACACCGGGGAGCTGTTTTTT.

The chain's CDR3 is CASSSGTAEGIIDFGYTF. The CDR3, as DNA: TGTGCCAGCAGCTCCGGGACAGCTGAGGGGATAATCGATTTTGGCTACACCTTC. V is TRBV7-9 and J is TRBJ1-2; 7 bases agree with TRBD1. The CDR3 extends over 18 amino acids. Germline CDR1 and CDR2: SEHNR and FQNEAQ (reference sequence). With V trimmed by 4 bases and J by 7 bases, 21 bases remained unmatched.

The chain employs TRBV7-6 and TRBJ2-5; 7 positions match TRBD2. Germline V CDR1 and CDR2: SGHVS, FNYEAQ. V was clipped by 4 bases and J by 1 base; unmatched bases: 12. The CDR3 is made up of 17 amino acids. The CDR3 loop reads CASSSPGGGTLQETQYF. The CDR3 DNA sequence: TGTGCCAGCAGCTCCCCCGGCGGGGGTACGCTCCAAGAGACCCAGTACTTC.

The CDR3 spells CASSATGVLNTEAFF. CDR3 nucleotides: TGTGCCAGCAGTGCCACAGGAGTTTTGAACACTGAAGCTTTCTTT. The chain is built from TRBV25-1 and TRBJ1-1; tentative D call: TRBD1 (5 bases). CDR1 and CDR2 from the germline V gene are MGHDK and SYGVNS. With 4 bases removed from V and 0 bases from J, the gap between germline ends came to 12 bases. The CDR3 consists of 15 residues.

This sequence joins TRBV6-5 and TRBJ1-1, with D maybe TRBD1 (5 bases). Germline CDR1 reads MNHEY; CDR2 reads SVGAGI. This CDR3 comprises 12 residues. Trimming cost V 8 bases and J 2 bases, with 9 bases left between them. In DNA form, the CDR3 reads TGTGCCAGCGCCAGGGATAACACTGAAGCTTTCTTT. Its translation: CASARDNTEAFF.

This clone was seen once. This chain joins TRBV29-1 and TRBJ2-7; 7 bases align to TRBD1. V gave up 3 bases and J gave up 0 bases; unmatched junction bases: 2. There are 13 residues in the CDR3. CDR1 and CDR2 from the germline V gene are SQVTM and ANQGSEA. The CDR3 DNA reads TGCAGCGTTGAGGCAGGGGGCTCCTACGAGCAGTACTTC. It translates to CSVEAGGSYEQYF.

V gene TRBV18 combines with J gene TRBJ1-2; 9 bases fit TRBD1. Germline V gene sequence: CDR1 KGHSH, CDR2 LQKENI. Trimming removed 2 bases from V and 2 bases from J; junction bases left unmatched: 6. The CDR3 covers 16 residues. CDR3 amino acids: CASSPSQGAENYGYTF. The CDR3 DNA is TGTGCCAGCTCACCATCACAGGGGGCTGAGAACTATGGCTACACCTTC. The entire variable domain, with the rest obtained from reference TRBV18 and TRBJ1-2, is as follows: NAGVMQNPRHLVRRRGQEARLRCSPMKGHSHVYWYRQLPEEGLKFMVYLQKENIIDESGMPKERFSAEFPKEGPSILRIQQVVRGDSAAYFCASSPSQGAENYGYTFGSGTRLTVV.

CDR3 sequence (DNA): TGTGCCAGCACCCACCGAACTAGCGGGGGAGTTCGGTCCTACAATGAGCAGTTCTTC. As protein: CASTHRTSGGVRSYNEQFF. V gene TRBV11-2 combines with J gene TRBJ2-1; 11 positions agree with TRBD2. The V gene end was trimmed by 7 bases and the J gene end by 1 base; junction bases not matched to a gene: 15. Germline V gives CDR1 SGHAT, CDR2 FQNNGV. The length of the CDR3 is 19 residues.

As to this clone: The identical CDR3 is also encoded by other nucleotide sequences in the sample. The V gene is TRBV5-1, the J gene TRBJ1-1; D might be TRBD1 (5 bases). The germline V gene encodes CDR1 SGHRS and CDR2 YFSETQ. V lost 1 base to trimming and J lost 0 bases, with 7 bases between them. This CDR3 spans 14 amino acids. As DNA, the CDR3 is TGCGCCAGCAGCTTGCAGGGCATGAACACTGAAGCTTTCTTT. Translating gives CASSLQGMNTEAFF.

The V and J genes are TRBV7-9 and TRBJ2-6, with 9 bases aligning to TRBD1. Germline V lookup: CDR1 SEHNR, CDR2 FQNEAQ (reference sequence). CDR3 length equals 18 residues. V lost 3 bases and J lost 0; bases outside the gene matches: 6. The CDR3 DNA reads as TGTGCCAGCAGCTTCGGGCGACAGGGGGACTCTGGGGCCAACGTCCTGACTTTC. Amino acid sequence: CASSFGRQGDSGANVLTF.

This chain uses TRBV9 with TRBJ1-3; no definite D call. Looked up from germline, CDR1 is SGDLS and CDR2 is YYNGEE. The CDR3 spans 15 residues. V dropped 3 bases and J dropped 2 bases, with 12 bases sitting between them. CDR3 sequence: CASSAVSLTGNTIYF. The CDR3 DNA reads as TGTGCCAGCAGCGCGGTGTCGTTGACTGGAAACACCATATATTTT. Together with reference TRBV9 and TRBJ1-3, the CDR3 gives the full variable domain: DSGVTQTPKHLITATGQRVTLRCSPRSGDLSVYWYQQSLDQGLQFLIQYYNGEERAKGNILERFSAQQFPDLHSELNLSSLELGDSALYFCASSAVSLTGNTIYFGEGSWLTVV.

In this sample, this clone turned up a few times. The rearrangement joins TRBV21-1 to TRBJ1-1; TRBD1, the table's D call, lacks a check against the DNA. TRBV21-1 is marked as a pseudogene. The CDR3 runs to 14 residues. CDR3 sequence: CASSSSGEATEAFF. In DNA, the CDR3 is TGTGCCAGCAGCTCCTCAGGGGAAGCGACTGAAGCTTTCTTT.

The chain carries TRBV6-2 or TRBV6-3 and TRBJ1-5, with TRBD1 identical over 9 bases. V trimming: 5 bases; J trimming: 4 bases; junction bases outside the gene matches: 15. Germline V gene data show CDR1 as MNHEY and CDR2 as SVGEGT. The CDR3 length is 18 residues. CDR3 sequence reads: CASSPGTGGRTLNQPQHF. The DNA for the CDR3 is TGTGCCAGCAGTCCGGGTACAGGGGGCCGCACCTTAAATCAGCCCCAGCATTTT.

V and J are TRBV9 and TRBJ2-6; TRBD2 might be the D (6 bases). This CDR3 contains 18 residues. The germline V gene encodes CDR1 SGDLS and CDR2 YYNGEE. Trimming cost V 0 bases and J 3 bases, with 16 bases left between them. DNA for the CDR3: TGTGCCAGCAGCGTAGGAGGAGGGCTTCCCCTTGGGGCCAACGTCCTGACTTTC. Its protein is CASSVGGGLPLGANVLTF.

This chain connects TRBV19 to TRBJ1-5; possibly TRBD1 for D (6 bases). Germline assignment: CDR1 LNHDA and CDR2 SQIVND (reference sequence). There are 15 residues in the CDR3. Trimming shortened V by 7 bases and J by 0 bases, and 13 bases separated the two germline ends. The CDR3 loop is CASIVTGPSNQPQHF. DNA for the CDR3: TGTGCCAGTATAGTTACAGGGCCTAGCAATCAGCCCCAGCATTTT.